Listed below are T cell receptor beta chains from one sample, sequenced in a study of cytomegalovirus exposure and HLA in healthy donors. Only in-frame clones appear in the TCRdb table, and some are missing; sequencing was by immunoSEQ multiplex PCR. The sample shows approximately 200,000 clones, 79% of them seen only once. The sequencing input was PBMCs. These receptors all come from a girl aged 10-17 years in good health and CMV-seropositive. Both conserved end residues are part of each CDR3. The D gene is left open where the match is weak.

- | TRBJ2-3 | TRBV13 | CASSFSGVAASTDTQYF | TGTGCCAGCAGCTTTAGCGGTGTGGCTGCTAGCACAGATACGCAGTATTTT
TRBD1 | TRBJ1-2 | TRBV4-1 | CASSPRGQGQDYGYTF | TGCGCCAGCAGCCCCAGAGGACAGGGGCAAGACTATGGCTACACCTTC
- | TRBJ1-3 | TRBV4-3 | CASSQDQGSGNTIYF | TGCGCCAGCAGCCAAGATCAGGGTTCCGGAAACACCATATATTTT
- | TRBJ2-6 | TRBV28 | CASRMGAGFSGANVLTF | TGTGCCAGCAGAATGGGGGCCGGATTCTCTGGGGCCAACGTCCTGACTTTC
- | TRBJ2-7 | TRBV4-1 | CASSSDAVGYYEQYF | TGCGCCAGCAGTTCCGACGCGGTCGGCTACTACGAGCAGTACTTC
TRBD1 | TRBJ1-1 | TRBV27 | CASSFGRGVNTEAFF | TGTGCCAGCAGTTTTGGCAGGGGGGTGAACACTGAAGCTTTCTTT
- | TRBJ2-3 | TRBV7-2 | CASSFQSGATDTQYF | TGTGCCAGCAGCTTCCAAAGCGGAGCCACAGATACGCAGTATTTT
- | TRBJ2-2 | TRBV4-2 | CASSQADTGELFF | TGTGCCAGCAGCCAAGCGGACACCGGGGAGCTGTTTTTT
TRBD2 | TRBJ2-7 | TRBV7-9 | CASSSGTTKEQYF | TGTGCCAGCAGCTCGGGGACTACCAAAGAGCAGTACTTC
TRBD1 | TRBJ1-2 | TRBV4-2 | CASSQRDRELYGYTF | TGTGCCAGCAGCCAGAGGGACAGAGAGCTCTATGGCTACACCTTC
- | TRBJ2-7 | TRBV6-1 | CASSGSLIEQYF | TGTGCCAGCTCGGGATCCCTTATTGAGCAGTACTTC
- | TRBJ2-3 | TRBV5-6 | CASSFSGVTDTQYF | TGTGCCAGCAGCTTTTCCGGGGTCACAGATACGCAGTATTTT
TRBD2 | TRBJ2-5 | TRBV6-1 | CASSLLAGEQETQYF | TGTGCCAGCAGCTTACTAGCGGGGGAACAAGAGACCCAGTACTTC
TRBD2 | TRBJ2-3 | TRBV5-1 | CASSATGTSGEDTQYF | TGCGCCAGCAGCGCCACCGGGACTAGCGGGGAAGATACGCAGTATTTT
TRBD2 | TRBJ2-5 | TRBV9 | CASSVVASGGAEGETQYF | TGTGCCAGCAGCGTAGTGGCTAGCGGGGGGGCTGAAGGAGAGACCCAGTACTTC
- | TRBJ1-6 | TRBV2 | CASSDTGWNSPLHF | TGTGCCAGCAGTGATACAGGGTGGAATTCACCCCTCCACTTT
- | TRBJ1-1 | TRBV6-5 | CASSYGHARTEAFF | TGTGCCAGCAGTTACGGACATGCGAGGACTGAAGCTTTCTTT
TRBD1 | TRBJ1-1 | TRBV5-4 | CASSSKTGKTEAFF | TGTGCCAGCAGCTCAAAGACAGGGAAGACTGAAGCTTTCTTT
TRBD1 | TRBJ1-6 | TRBV18 | CASSPRQGARNSPLHF | TGTGCCAGCTCACCACGACAGGGGGCGCGGAATTCACCCCTCCACTTT
- | TRBJ1-5 | TRBV5-5 | CASSLGHPWGPQHF | TGTGCCAGCAGCTTAGGACACCCCTGGGGGCCCCAGCATTTT
- | TRBJ2-1 | TRBV10-2 | CASSETQGGSYNEQFF | TGCGCCAGCAGTGAGACGCAGGGAGGCTCCTACAATGAGCAGTTCTTC
TRBD1 | TRBJ1-6 | TRBV10-3 | CAISGPPGQGRLGNSPLHF | TGTGCCATCAGTGGCCCCCCGGGACAGGGTCGGTTAGGGAATTCACCCCTCCACTTT
- | TRBJ1-5 | TRBV6-1 | CASSEVGAGGWDPQHF | TGTGCCAGCAGTGAAGTGGGGGCGGGAGGATGGGACCCCCAGCATTTT
TRBD1 | TRBJ2-7 | TRBV15 | CATSRGLVDREYYEQYF | TGTGCCACCAGCAGAGGATTAGTGGACAGGGAGTACTACGAGCAGTACTTC
TRBD1 | TRBJ2-7 | TRBV13 | CASSQGEQTYEQYF | TGTGCCAGCAGCCAGGGGGAGCAAACCTACGAGCAGTACTTC
- | TRBJ2-3 | TRBV9 | CASSPGLIGDTQYF | TGTGCCAGCAGTCCCGGACTGATTGGAGATACGCAGTATTTT
TRBD1 | TRBJ1-1 | TRBV9 | CASSRDRLTEAFF | TGTGCCAGCAGCCGGGACAGGCTTACTGAAGCTTTCTTT